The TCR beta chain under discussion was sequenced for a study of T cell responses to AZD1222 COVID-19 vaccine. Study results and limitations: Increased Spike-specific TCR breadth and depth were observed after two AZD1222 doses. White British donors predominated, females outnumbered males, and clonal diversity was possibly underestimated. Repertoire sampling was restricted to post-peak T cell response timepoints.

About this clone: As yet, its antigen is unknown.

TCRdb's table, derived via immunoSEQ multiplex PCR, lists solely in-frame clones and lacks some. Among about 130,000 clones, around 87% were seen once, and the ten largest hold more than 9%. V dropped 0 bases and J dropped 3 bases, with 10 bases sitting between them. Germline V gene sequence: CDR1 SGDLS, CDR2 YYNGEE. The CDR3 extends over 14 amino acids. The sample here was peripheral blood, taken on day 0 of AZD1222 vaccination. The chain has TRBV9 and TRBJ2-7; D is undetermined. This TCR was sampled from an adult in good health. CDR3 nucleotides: TGTGCCAGCAGCGTAGATCCAGTCTACTACGAGCAGTACTTC. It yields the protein CASSVDPVYYEQYF.